The 14 T cell receptor beta chains reported below all come from one sample, sequenced in a study of T cells in Graves' hyperthyroidism and ophthalmopathy. Regions amplified from RNA transcripts were the TCR beta CDR3 regions. A set of HTBI primers served as the primers for a first-round RT-PCR of the TCR CDR3. From the multiplex PCR reads, TCRdb called clonotypes with MiXCR, one entry per CDR3 protein. Of under 700,000 distinct CDR3 sequences in the sample, 16% were seen once. Specimen: blood. The receptors here all came from a woman younger than 30 with Graves' hyperthyroidism.

This clonotype has ten or more counts. V and J are TRBV28 and TRBJ2-7; D might be TRBD1 (5 bases). The V and J ends lost 3 bases and 2 bases respectively, with 11 bases between them. This CDR3 has 14 residues. Looked up from germline, CDR1 is MDHEN and CDR2 is SYDVKM. In nucleotides, the CDR3 is TGTGCCAGCAGTTTTGTTTCAGGGACCTACGAGCAGTACTTC. It yields the protein CASSFVSGTYEQYF.

This clonotype showed up many times. This chain uses TRBV6-1 with TRBJ1-1, with 8 bases aligning to TRBD1. The CDR3 length is 16 residues. V was clipped by 6 bases and J by 0 bases; unmatched bases: 9. The V gene's germline CDR1 is MNHNS and CDR2 SASEGT. CDR3 sequence: CASRPGQARVNTEAFF. The CDR3 region has the DNA TGTGCCAGCAGACCGGGACAGGCGCGTGTGAACACTGAAGCTTTCTTT.

Worth noting for this clonotype: This is likely a read error, given that the CDR3 carries no conserved phenylalanine or tryptophan at its end. This sequence joins TRBV10-3 and TRBJ1-5; 9 bases agree with TRBD1. Germline CDR1 and CDR2: ENHRY and SYGVKD. The CDR3 runs 13 residues. J lost 5 bases, V lost 8 bases, and 4 bases had no gene match. CDR3 in amino acids: CAIGRDRDQPQHL. Written as DNA, the CDR3 is TGTGCCATCGGCCGGGACAGGGATCAGCCCCAGCATCTT.

This clonotype was observed a few times. This could be a read error, since a much larger clone is one nucleotide away. V usage is TRBV2 and J usage is TRBJ1-1, with D tentatively TRBD1 (6 bases). This CDR3 comprises 13 residues. Looked up from germline, CDR1 is SNHLY and CDR2 is FYNNEI. The ends were cut back, 8 bases at V and 1 base at J, with 11 bases in the middle. The CDR3 DNA reads as TGTGCCAGCGGTGGACAGCAGAACACTGAAGCTTTCTTT. This sequence encodes CASGGQQNTEAFF.

This clonotype turned up a few times. The CDR3 DNA reads as TGTGCCAGCAGCGTAGAGCGGGAATCCTACGAGCAGTACTTC. Protein sequence: CASSVERESYEQYF. The chain is built from TRBV9 and TRBJ2-7; 7 bases are a match to TRBD2. In germline, CDR1 is SGDLS, CDR2 YYNGEE. This CDR3 contains 14 residues. V lost 0 bases to trimming and J lost 1 base; unmatched junction nucleotides: 1.

In this sample, this clonotype turned up many times. This sequence joins TRBV7-3 and TRBJ2-3; no definite D call. V lost 5 bases and J 6 bases, leaving 15 bases between the germline ends. Germline assignment: CDR1 SGHTA and CDR2 FQGTGA. This CDR3 is 14 amino acids long. The CDR3 DNA reads as TGTGCCAGCAGCCCAAACCCTTCTCAGGATACGCAGTATTTT. It is translated as CASSPNPSQDTQYF.

The chain is built from TRBV6-2 or TRBV6-3 and TRBJ1-5, with 7 bases that match TRBD1. The CDR3 has 16 amino acids. Trimming took 6 bases from V and 4 from J; bases not matched to a gene: 12. Germline V gene lookup returns CDR1 MNHEY and CDR2 SVGEGT. Written as DNA, the CDR3 is TGTGCCAGCAGACCCCTAGACAGGGAACTAAATCAGCCCCAGCATTTT. The encoded protein is CASRPLDRELNQPQHF.

The chain carries TRBV20-1 and TRBJ2-7; 7 bases line up with TRBD1. Germline V gene lookup returns CDR1 DFQATT and CDR2 SNEGSKA (reference sequence). CDR3 length: 18 amino acids. V shed 6 bases, J shed 2 bases, and the junction held 22 bases outside the gene matches. The CDR3 bases are TGCAGTGCAGACTCCCAGGGGGACCCCAGGCTAAGCCCCTACGAGCAGTACTTC. This codes for CSADSQGDPRLSPYEQYF.

This clonotype was recorded many times. The rearrangement uses TRBV6-1 and TRBJ2-7; 9 nucleotides agree with TRBD1. V was pared by 4 bases and J by 2 bases, with 3 bases of the junction left unmatched. The CDR3 totals 14 residues. From germline, CDR1 is MNHNS and CDR2 SASEGT. CDR3 in amino acids: CASSGGQGPYEQYF. The CDR3 DNA follows: TGTGCCAGCAGTGGGGGACAGGGCCCCTACGAGCAGTACTTC.

This clonotype was counted between two and nine times. V usage is TRBV6-2 or TRBV6-3 and J usage is TRBJ2-3; TRBD1 agrees at 9 bases. Germline values: CDR1 MNHEY, CDR2 SVGEGT. Unmatched junction bases numbered 9, after V lost 2 bases and J lost 6 bases. The CDR3 is 16 amino acids. The CDR3 sequence: CASSYTPGTGSDTQYF. CDR3 DNA sequence: TGTGCCAGCAGTTACACCCCCGGGACAGGGTCGGATACGCAGTATTTT.

The genes are TRBV7-9 and TRBJ2-7, with D tentatively TRBD1 (6 bases). The germline V gene encodes CDR1 SEHNR and CDR2 FQNEAQ (reference sequence). Trimming took 5 bases from V and 2 from J, leaving 10 bases between them. The CDR3 runs to 13 residues. Here the CDR3 reads CASSAYRAYEQYF. CDR3 DNA sequence: TGTGCCAGCAGCGCGTACAGGGCCTACGAGCAGTACTTC. The complete variable domain, with remaining parts taken from reference TRBV7-9 and TRBJ2-7, reads DTGVSQNPRHKITKRGQNVTFRCDPISEHNRLYWYRQTLGQGPEFLTYFQNEAQLEKSRLLSDRFSAERPKGSFSTLEIQRTEQGDSAMYLCASSAYRAYEQYFGPGTRLTVT.

This clonotype was picked up many times. The chain is built from TRBV6-1 and TRBJ2-1; D is possibly TRBD2 (6 bases). V dropped 4 bases and J dropped 9 bases, with 19 bases sitting between them. Germline V lookup: CDR1 MNHNS, CDR2 SASEGT. This CDR3 region has 15 residues. CDR3: CASSAGTGGPGEQFF. As DNA, the CDR3 is TGTGCCAGCAGTGCCGGGACTGGGGGTCCAGGTGAGCAGTTCTTC.

The genes are TRBV10-3 and TRBJ1-2, with TRBD1 matching over 8 bases. Germline V gene data show CDR1 as ENHRY and CDR2 as SYGVKD. The CDR3 sequence is 15 residues long. V gave up 6 bases and J gave up 0 bases; unmatched junction bases: 6. CDR3 sequence: CAISGTGQSNYGYTF. Here the CDR3 DNA reads TGTGCCATCAGCGGGACAGGACAATCTAACTATGGCTACACCTTC.

There are a few counts of this clonotype. This CDR3 reads CSARSGGNTGELFF. CDR3 sequence (DNA): TGCAGTGCCAGGAGCGGGGGGAACACCGGGGAGCTGTTTTTT. The chain employs TRBV20-1 and TRBJ2-2; 8 nucleotides match TRBD2. J lost 1 base, V lost 6 bases, and 4 bases had no gene match. Germline V CDR1 and CDR2: DFQATT, SNEGSKA (reference sequence). The CDR3 is made up of 14 amino acids.